Listed below are T cell receptor beta chains from one sample, sequenced in a study of HIV-infected patients and healthy controls. TCRdb re-derived calls from the 5' RACE reads in MiXCR, one entry per CDR3 protein. The profile covers over 15,000 distinct CDR3 sequences, with 8.9% appearing a single time and roughly 2.6% taken by the ten largest. What was sequenced was blood. These receptors all stem from an adult in good health. Each CDR3 is given with its conserved first and last residue. D genes are given only for firm matches. Size is omitted from some rows. Given values are once, few, many or a class for expanded clones.

J,V,D,size,CDR3,DNA
TRBJ2-7,TRBV4-3,-,many,CASSQDLNGGVRYF,TGCGCCAGCAGCCAAGATCTTAACGGCGGGGTACGGTACTTC
TRBJ2-7,TRBV12-3/TRBV12-4,-,many,CASSEGLRPYEQYF,TGTGCCAGCAGTGAGGGACTCCGGCCCTACGAGCAGTACTTC
TRBJ1-2,TRBV7-2,-,-,CASSVYQGSERNYGYTF,TGTGCCAGCAGCGTATACCAGGGGAGTGAAAGAAACTATGGCTACACCTTC
TRBJ2-1,TRBV10-3,TRBD2,medium-sized,CAISRLAGEYNEQFF,TGTGCCATCAGCCGACTAGCGGGGGAGTACAATGAGCAGTTCTTC
TRBJ2-6,TRBV7-9,-,many,CASTIDVGSGANVLTF,TGTGCCAGCACCATAGATGTGGGCTCTGGGGCCAACGTCCTGACTTTC
TRBJ2-1,TRBV3-1,-,medium-sized,CASSFPLAAVDEQFF,TGTGCCAGCAGCTTCCCGCTAGCTGCTGTGGATGAGCAGTTCTTC
TRBJ1-3,TRBV5-1,-,many,CASSFGGDHSGNTIYF,TGCGCCAGCAGCTTCGGTGGGGACCACTCTGGAAACACCATATATTTT
TRBJ2-7,TRBV15,TRBD2,-,CATSSPPGLAGQYF,TGTGCCACCAGCAGTCCACCGGGACTAGCGGGGCAGTACTTC
TRBJ1-2,TRBV20-1,-,many,CSARDLGTEPMGGYTF,TGCAGTGCTAGAGATCTAGGAACGGAACCGATGGGGGGCTACACCTTC
TRBJ2-4,TRBV6-1,TRBD1,many,CATNDRGLAKNIQYF,TGTGCCACCAACGACAGGGGGCTAGCCAAAAACATTCAGTACTTC
TRBJ2-7,TRBV25-1,-,many,CASSLESGSAYEQYF,TGTGCCAGCAGCCTTGAGAGCGGCAGCGCCTACGAGCAGTACTTC
TRBJ2-2,TRBV7-9,-,-,CASSPTTASTGELFF,TGTGCCAGCAGCCCGACGACAGCATCCACCGGGGAGCTGTTTTTT
TRBJ1-5,TRBV5-1,TRBD1,-,CASSLGGTGSNQPQHF,TGCGCCAGCAGCTTGGGGGGGACAGGGAGCAATCAGCCCCAGCATTTT
TRBJ2-3,TRBV4-3,-,many,CASSQVPAGLTDTQYF,TGCGCCAGCAGCCAAGTTCCGGCGGGATTAACAGATACGCAGTATTTT
TRBJ2-2,TRBV14,-,many,CASSREATGELFF,TGTGCCAGCAGCCGAGAAGCTACCGGGGAGCTGTTTTTT
TRBJ2-3,TRBV5-1,-,many,CASSPPRGTADTQYF,TGCGCCAGCAGCCCTCCAAGAGGTACAGCAGATACGCAGTATTTT
TRBJ1-1,TRBV28,-,many,CASSPPKGRYTEAFF,TGTGCCAGCAGCCCCCCCAAGGGCCGGTACACTGAAGCTTTCTTT
TRBJ1-1,TRBV6-1,-,few,CASSLTTGNTEAFF,TGTGCCAGCAGTCTTACTACAGGGAACACTGAAGCTTTCTTT
TRBJ2-5,TRBV25-1,-,medium-sized,CASSELFETQYF,TGTGCCAGCAGTGAGCTGTTTGAGACCCAGTACTTC
TRBJ1-5,TRBV24-1,-,many,CATSDLSSGQPQHF,TGTGCCACCAGTGATTTATCGAGCGGGCAGCCCCAGCATTTT
TRBJ2-3,TRBV2,-,many,CASSEWGLSTDTQYF,TGTGCCAGCAGTGAATGGGGGCTTAGCACAGATACGCAGTATTTT
TRBJ1-4,TRBV7-2,TRBD1,many,CASRNRGGSEKLFF,TGTGCCAGCAGGAACAGGGGCGGGAGCGAAAAACTGTTTTTT
TRBJ1-5,TRBV6-1,-,many,CASSELLGQGNQPQHF,TGTGCCAGCAGTGAACTTCTCGGCCAGGGCAATCAGCCCCAGCATTTT
TRBJ2-3,TRBV7-9,TRBD2,-,CASSYPTSGLSTNTQYF,TGTGCCAGCAGCTATCCTACTAGCGGATTGAGCACAAATACGCAGTATTTT
TRBJ1-4,TRBV27,TRBD1,many,CASRRDSRSEKLFF,TGTGCCAGCAGGCGGGACAGTCGGAGTGAAAAACTGTTTTTT
TRBJ1-5,TRBV5-1,-,few,CASSLALGPDQPQHF,TGCGCCAGCAGCTTGGCCTTAGGGCCAGATCAGCCCCAGCATTTT
TRBJ1-4,TRBV3-1,TRBD1,medium-sized,CASSSGTGFEKLFF,TGTGCCAGCAGTTCCGGGACAGGGTTTGAAAAACTGTTTTTT
TRBJ1-1,TRBV6-5,-,many,CASSYDRLNTEAFF,TGTGCCAGCAGTTACGACAGGCTGAACACCGAAGCTTTCTTT
TRBJ2-7,TRBV6-5,-,many,CASSYEGQSYEQYF,TGTGCCAGCAGTTACGAAGGACAGTCCTACGAGCAGTACTTC
TRBJ2-3,TRBV18,-,many,CASSPQLWSAGNTDTQYF,TGTGCCAGCTCACCACAGCTCTGGTCGGCTGGCAACACAGATACGCAGTATTTT
TRBJ2-3,TRBV6-2/TRBV6-3,TRBD2,-,CASTSGTSGSSYPDTQYF,TGTGCCAGCACCTCCGGGACTAGCGGGAGTTCCTACCCAGATACGCAGTATTTT
TRBJ2-1,TRBV14,-,-,CASSLTHYNEQFF,TGTGCCAGCAGCCTTACACATTACAATGAGCAGTTCTTC
TRBJ2-1,TRBV7-2,-,-,CASSPPGPEQFF,TGTGCCAGCAGCCCACCCGGGCCTGAGCAGTTCTTC
TRBJ2-3,TRBV7-2,TRBD2,-,CASRQTSGFTDTQYF,TGTGCCAGCAGACAAACTAGCGGCTTCACAGATACGCAGTATTTT
TRBJ1-4,TRBV20-1,-,many,CSASGGPPTNEKLFF,TGCAGTGCTAGTGGGGGTCCTCCAACTAATGAAAAACTGTTTTTT
TRBJ1-5,TRBV19,TRBD1,-,CASRGAGTGVNQPQHF,TGTGCCAGTAGGGGAGCCGGGACAGGGGTCAATCAGCCCCAGCATTTT
TRBJ2-5,TRBV7-8,TRBD1,few,CASSQGVRTETQYF,TGTGCCAGCAGCCAGGGGGTACGGACAGAGACCCAGTACTTC
TRBJ2-1,TRBV3-1,-,many,CASSPPLGEEQFF,TGTGCCAGCAGCCCTCCATTGGGGGAGGAGCAGTTCTTC
TRBJ2-7,TRBV12-3/TRBV12-4,-,many,CASSLGGVSTYEQYF,TGTGCCAGCAGCCTCGGTGGAGTAAGTACCTACGAGCAGTACTTC
TRBJ2-3,TRBV27,-,many,CASSTTLSVDTQYF,TGTGCCAGCAGTACAACCCTTAGCGTAGATACGCAGTATTTT
TRBJ1-1,TRBV16,-,many,CASSQTRDFGAFF,TGTGCCAGCAGCCAAACCAGGGACTTTGGGGCTTTCTTT
TRBJ2-1,TRBV15,-,many,CATSRGVRNEQFF,TGTGCCACCAGCAGGGGGGTGCGGAATGAGCAGTTCTTC
TRBJ2-7,TRBV5-1,-,-,CASSSGHGSSEQYF,TGCGCCAGCAGCTCGGGACACGGAAGTTCCGAGCAGTACTTC
TRBJ2-2,TRBV7-7,TRBD2,medium-sized,CASSKAGGGAGELFF,TGTGCCAGCAGCAAAGCGGGAGGAGGGGCCGGGGAGCTGTTTTTT
TRBJ1-2,TRBV5-4,-,few,CASSLRGSNYGYTF,TGTGCCAGCAGCTTGAGAGGGTCTAACTATGGCTACACCTTC
TRBJ2-7,TRBV18,-,many,CASSRDRAYEQYF,TGTGCCAGCTCACGTGACAGAGCATACGAGCAGTACTTC
TRBJ2-3,TRBV29-1,TRBD1,many,CSVRDRVTDTQYF,TGCAGCGTCCGGGACAGAGTCACAGATACGCAGTATTTT
TRBJ2-7,TRBV6-5,TRBD1,-,CASSTPGQSYYEQYF,TGTGCCAGCAGTACGCCGGGACAGTCGTATTACGAGCAGTACTTC
TRBJ2-3,TRBV7-2,-,many,CASSLAGAGPSHF,TGTGCCAGCAGCTTAGCGGGTGCAGGACCTTCGCATTTT
TRBJ2-3,TRBV10-3,TRBD2,medium-sized,CAISPAGADTQYF,TGTGCCATCAGTCCCGCGGGAGCAGATACGCAGTATTTT
TRBJ2-1,TRBV6-2/TRBV6-3,-,medium-sized,CASSYTGPFGEQFF,TGTGCCAGCAGTTATACAGGCCCATTTGGTGAGCAGTTCTTC
TRBJ1-2,TRBV29-1,-,many,CSDGAPSTSYGYTF,TGCAGCGACGGAGCGCCGTCGACATCCTATGGCTACACCTTC
TRBJ1-5,TRBV20-1,TRBD1,many,CSADRTGNQPQHF,TGCAGTGCGGACCGGACAGGTAATCAGCCCCAGCATTTT
TRBJ2-7,TRBV6-6,-,many,CASSYARREQYF,TGTGCCAGCAGTTATGCCCGTAGGGAGCAGTACTTC
TRBJ2-7,TRBV28,-,medium-sized,CASRASNTYEQYF,TGTGCCAGCAGGGCTAGCAACACCTACGAGCAGTACTTC
TRBJ1-2,TRBV7-3,-,many,CASSLTGAYGYTF,TGTGCCAGCAGCTTAACCGGAGCCTATGGCTACACCTTC
TRBJ1-5,TRBV12-3/TRBV12-4,-,many,CASSSRGQPQHF,TGTGCCAGCAGTTCTAGGGGACAGCCCCAGCATTTT
TRBJ2-1,TRBV4-2,-,medium-sized,CASSQDYGAHSYNEQFF,TGTGCCAGCAGCCAAGATTACGGGGCCCACTCCTACAATGAGCAGTTCTTC
TRBJ2-1,TRBV6-6,-,many,CASSYVSSYNEQFF,TGTGCCAGCAGTTACGTTAGCTCCTACAATGAGCAGTTCTTC
TRBJ2-3,TRBV19,-,-,CASSIKGVFTDTQYF,TGTGCCAGTAGTATAAAGGGTGTCTTCACAGATACGCAGTATTTT